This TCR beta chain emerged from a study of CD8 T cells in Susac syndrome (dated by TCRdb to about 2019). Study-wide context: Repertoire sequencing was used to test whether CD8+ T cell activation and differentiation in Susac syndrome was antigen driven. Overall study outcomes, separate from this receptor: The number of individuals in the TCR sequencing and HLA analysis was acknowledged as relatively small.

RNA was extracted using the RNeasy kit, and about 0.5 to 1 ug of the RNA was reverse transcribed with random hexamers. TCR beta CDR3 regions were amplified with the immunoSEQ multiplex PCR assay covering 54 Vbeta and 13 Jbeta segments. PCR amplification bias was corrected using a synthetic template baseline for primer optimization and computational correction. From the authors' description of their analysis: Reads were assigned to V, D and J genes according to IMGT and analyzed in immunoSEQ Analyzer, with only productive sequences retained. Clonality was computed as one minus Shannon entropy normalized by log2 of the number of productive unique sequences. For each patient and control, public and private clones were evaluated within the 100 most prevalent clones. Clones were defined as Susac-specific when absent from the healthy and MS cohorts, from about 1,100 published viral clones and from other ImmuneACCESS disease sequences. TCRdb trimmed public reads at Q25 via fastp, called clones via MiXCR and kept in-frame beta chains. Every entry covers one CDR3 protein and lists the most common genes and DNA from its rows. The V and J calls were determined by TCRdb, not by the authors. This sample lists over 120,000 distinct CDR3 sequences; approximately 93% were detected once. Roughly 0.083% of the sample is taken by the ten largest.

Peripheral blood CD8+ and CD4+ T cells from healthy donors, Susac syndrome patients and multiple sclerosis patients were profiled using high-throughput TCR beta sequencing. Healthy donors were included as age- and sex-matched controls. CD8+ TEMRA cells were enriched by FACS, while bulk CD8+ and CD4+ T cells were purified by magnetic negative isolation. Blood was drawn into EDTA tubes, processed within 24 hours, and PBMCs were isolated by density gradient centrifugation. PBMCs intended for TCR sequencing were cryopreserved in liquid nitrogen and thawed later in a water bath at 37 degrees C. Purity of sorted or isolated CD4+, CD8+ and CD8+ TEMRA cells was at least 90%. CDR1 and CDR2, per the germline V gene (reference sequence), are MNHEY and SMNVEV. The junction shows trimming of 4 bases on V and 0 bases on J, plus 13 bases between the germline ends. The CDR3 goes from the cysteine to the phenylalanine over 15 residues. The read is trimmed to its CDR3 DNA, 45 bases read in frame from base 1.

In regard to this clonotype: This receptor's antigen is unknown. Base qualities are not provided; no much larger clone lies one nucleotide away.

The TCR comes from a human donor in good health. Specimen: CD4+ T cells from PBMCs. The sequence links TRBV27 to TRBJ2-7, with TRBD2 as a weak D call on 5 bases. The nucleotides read TGTGCCAGCAGTTCCGGGATCAAAAGCTCCTACGAGCAGTACTTC. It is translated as CASSSGIKSSYEQYF.